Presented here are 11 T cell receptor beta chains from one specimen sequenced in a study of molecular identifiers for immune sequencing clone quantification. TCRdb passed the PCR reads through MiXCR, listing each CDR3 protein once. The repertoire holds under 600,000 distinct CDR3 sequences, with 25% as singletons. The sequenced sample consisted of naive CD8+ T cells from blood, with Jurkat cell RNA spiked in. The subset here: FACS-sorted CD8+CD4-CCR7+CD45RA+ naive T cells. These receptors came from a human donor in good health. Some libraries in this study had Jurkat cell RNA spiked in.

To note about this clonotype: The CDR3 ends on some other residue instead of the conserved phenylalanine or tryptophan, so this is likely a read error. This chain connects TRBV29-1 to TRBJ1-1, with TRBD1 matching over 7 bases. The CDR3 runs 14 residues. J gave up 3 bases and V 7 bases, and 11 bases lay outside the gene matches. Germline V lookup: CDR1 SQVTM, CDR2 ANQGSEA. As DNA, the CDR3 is TGCAGCGCTGATAGACAGGGAGTCGACACTGAAGCTTTCTAT. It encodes CSADRQGVDTEAFY.

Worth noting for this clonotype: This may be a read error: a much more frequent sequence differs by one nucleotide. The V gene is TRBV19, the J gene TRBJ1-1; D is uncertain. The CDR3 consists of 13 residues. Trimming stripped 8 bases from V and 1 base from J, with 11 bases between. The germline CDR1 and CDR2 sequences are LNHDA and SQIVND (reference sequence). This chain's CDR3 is CASGTSPNTEAFF. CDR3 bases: TGTGCCAGTGGTACCTCCCCGAACACTGAAGCTTTCTTT.

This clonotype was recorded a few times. The CDR3: CSVAVTGSYEQYF. DNA for the CDR3: TGCAGCGTCGCCGTGACAGGCTCCTACGAGCAGTACTTC. This chain links TRBV29-1 with TRBJ2-7; possibly TRBD1 for D (6 bases). CDR3 length: 13 amino acids. V was pared by 6 bases and J by 0 bases, with 12 bases between. Per the germline V gene, CDR1 is SQVTM and CDR2 is ANQGSEA.

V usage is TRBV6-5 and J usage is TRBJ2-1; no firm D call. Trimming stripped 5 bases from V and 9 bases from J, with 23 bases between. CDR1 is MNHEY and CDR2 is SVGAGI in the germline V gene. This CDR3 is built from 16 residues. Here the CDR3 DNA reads TGTGCCAGCAGTAACCCGCTAGAACGCCTGTCGGGTGAGCAGTTCTTC. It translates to CASSNPLERLSGEQFF.

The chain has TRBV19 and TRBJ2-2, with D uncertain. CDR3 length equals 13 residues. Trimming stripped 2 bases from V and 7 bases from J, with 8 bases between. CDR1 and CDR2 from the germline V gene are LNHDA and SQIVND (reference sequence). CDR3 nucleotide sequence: TGTGCCAGTAGTATAAACCTTGGCGGGGAGCTGTTTTTT. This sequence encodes CASSINLGGELFF. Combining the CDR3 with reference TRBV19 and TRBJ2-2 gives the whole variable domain DGGITQSPKYLFRKEGQNVTLSCEQNLNHDAMYWYRQDPGQGLRLIYYSQIVNDFQKGDIAEGYSVSREKKESFPLTVTSAQKNPTAFYLCASSINLGGELFFGEGSRLTVL.

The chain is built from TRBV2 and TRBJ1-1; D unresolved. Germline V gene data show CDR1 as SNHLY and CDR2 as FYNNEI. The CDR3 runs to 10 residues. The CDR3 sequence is CASWDTEAFF. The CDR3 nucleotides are TGTGCGTCATGGGACACTGAAGCTTTCTTT.

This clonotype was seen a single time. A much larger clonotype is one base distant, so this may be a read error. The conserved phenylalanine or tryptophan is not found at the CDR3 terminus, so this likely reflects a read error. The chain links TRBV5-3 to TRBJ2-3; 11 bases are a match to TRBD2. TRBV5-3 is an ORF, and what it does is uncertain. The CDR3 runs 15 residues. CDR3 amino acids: CASSFSGGAGHTQYL. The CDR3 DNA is TGTGCCAGCAGCTTTAGCGGGGGGGCCGGACATACGCAGTATCTT.

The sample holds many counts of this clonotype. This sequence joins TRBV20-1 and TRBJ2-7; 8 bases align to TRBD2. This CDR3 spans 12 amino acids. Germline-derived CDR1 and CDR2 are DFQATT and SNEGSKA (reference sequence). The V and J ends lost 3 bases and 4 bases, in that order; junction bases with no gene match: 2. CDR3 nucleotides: TGCAGTGCTAGGCCGGGGGGGTACGAGCAGTACTTC. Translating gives CSARPGGYEQYF.

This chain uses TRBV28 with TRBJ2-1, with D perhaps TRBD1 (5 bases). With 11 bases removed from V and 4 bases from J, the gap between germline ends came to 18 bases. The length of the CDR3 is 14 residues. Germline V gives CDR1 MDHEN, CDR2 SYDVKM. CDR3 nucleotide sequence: TGTGCCGGCGGAGACAGTCTTCCTTACAATGAGCAGTTCTTC. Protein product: CAGGDSLPYNEQFF. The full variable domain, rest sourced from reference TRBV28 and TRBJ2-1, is DVKVTQSSRYLVKRTGEKVFLECVQDMDHENMFWYRQDPGLGLRLIYFSYDVKMKEKGDIPEGYSVSREKKERFSLILESASTNQTSMYLCAGGDSLPYNEQFFGPGTRLTVL.

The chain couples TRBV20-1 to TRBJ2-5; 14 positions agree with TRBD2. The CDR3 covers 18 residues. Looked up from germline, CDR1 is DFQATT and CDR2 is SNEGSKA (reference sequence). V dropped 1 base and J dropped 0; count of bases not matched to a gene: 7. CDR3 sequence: CSARGGLAGARYQETQYF. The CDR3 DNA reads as TGCAGTGCTAGAGGGGGACTAGCGGGGGCCCGGTACCAAGAGACCCAGTACTTC.

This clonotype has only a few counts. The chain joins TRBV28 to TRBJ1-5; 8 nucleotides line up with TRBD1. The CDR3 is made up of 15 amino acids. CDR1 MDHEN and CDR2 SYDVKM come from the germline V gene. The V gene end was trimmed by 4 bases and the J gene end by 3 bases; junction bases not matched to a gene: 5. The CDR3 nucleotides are TGTGCCAGCAGTTCCTACAGGGGGTTCAATCAGCCCCAGCATTTT. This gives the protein CASSSYRGFNQPQHF.